These T cell receptor beta chains were read from a single sample in a study of Ad26.COV2.S vaccination and SARS-CoV-2 variants. Data came from immunoSEQ multiplex PCR; TCRdb stores just in-frame clones and leaves some out. Here the sample spans a few hundred thousand clones, around 87% being singletons. Sample: peripheral blood, taken in a trial of Ad26.COV2.S vaccine versus placebo. These receptors were collected from a person between 18 and 65 years old who received the Ad26.COV2.S COVID-19 vaccine or a placebo. CDR3s include the opening cysteine and the closing phenylalanine or tryptophan. Fields, in order: D gene, V gene, clone size, J gene, CDR3 length, CDR3 DNA, CDR3 protein. D genes are given only for firm matches. Rows give clone size only sometimes, using once, few, many, or a class for an expanded clone.

D: NA; V: TRBV21-1; size: NA; J: TRBJ2-1; length: 16; DNA: TGTGCCAGCAGCGGCCCGGGACAGGGTACCTACAATGAGCAGTTCTTC; CDR3: CASSGPGQGTYNEQFF
D: TRBD2; V: TRBV7-2; size: few; J: TRBJ2-7; length: 15; DNA: TGTGCCAGCAGCTTAGCCCTGACTAGCGACTACGAGCAGTACTTC; CDR3: CASSLALTSDYEQYF
D: TRBD1; V: TRBV6-2/TRBV6-3; size: NA; J: TRBJ1-5; length: 15; DNA: TGTGCCAGCAGCTCAGGGACAGGGGTTTATCAGCCCCAGCATTTT; CDR3: CASSSGTGVYQPQHF
D: TRBD2; V: TRBV6-9; size: NA; J: TRBJ2-5; length: 15; DNA: TGTGCCAACCGCCAAGCGGGGGTCGAGCCCGCGGCCCAGTACTTC; CDR3: CANRQAGVEPAAQYF
D: TRBD1; V: TRBV19; size: NA; J: TRBJ2-7; length: 15; DNA: TGTGCCAGTAGTATCCCCGGGACAGGGGGGGAAGAGCAGTACTTC; CDR3: CASSIPGTGGEEQYF
D: NA; V: TRBV9; size: NA; J: TRBJ2-1; length: 16; DNA: TGTGCCAGCAGCCCTCACGCCCGGGGCCCCAAGAATGAGCAGTTCTTC; CDR3: CASSPHARGPKNEQFF
D: NA; V: TRBV6-5; size: NA; J: TRBJ1-2; length: 15; DNA: TGTGCCAGCAGCTACGTGGTGTCAGGGGCCTATGGCTACACCTTC; CDR3: CASSYVVSGAYGYTF
D: NA; V: TRBV19; size: NA; J: TRBJ2-3; length: 15; DNA: TGTGCCAGTAGTATATTGGGGGCCAGCACAGATACGCAGTATTTT; CDR3: CASSILGASTDTQYF
D: TRBD1; V: TRBV7-9; size: NA; J: TRBJ2-7; length: 16; DNA: TGTGCCAGCCAAGGGGGACAGGCAAGGAGCTCCTACGAGCAGTACTTC; CDR3: CASQGGQARSSYEQYF
D: NA; V: TRBV7-9; size: NA; J: TRBJ2-7; length: 13; DNA: TGTGCCAGCAGCCCCCAGGGGGGCTACGAGCAGTACTTC; CDR3: CASSPQGGYEQYF
D: TRBD1; V: TRBV25-1; size: NA; J: TRBJ1-2; length: 15; DNA: TGTGCCAGCAGCCAACCCGGGACAGGGGGCTATGGCTACACCTTC; CDR3: CASSQPGTGGYGYTF
D: NA; V: TRBV4-1; size: once; J: TRBJ1-1; length: 14; DNA: TGCGCCAGCAGCCAAGAGACAGGCCTGACTGAAGCTTTCTTT; CDR3: CASSQETGLTEAFF
D: TRBD1; V: TRBV27; size: NA; J: TRBJ1-2; length: 14; DNA: TGTGCGCGGCAGGGGGTCCCTTTTGGCTATGGCTACACCTTC; CDR3: CARQGVPFGYGYTF
D: TRBD1; V: TRBV4-3; size: NA; J: TRBJ1-5; length: 18; DNA: TGCGCCAGCAGCCAGGAGGGACAGGGCCTTACTAACAATCAGCCCCAGCATTTT; CDR3: CASSQEGQGLTNNQPQHF
D: NA; V: TRBV7-2; size: NA; J: TRBJ1-1; length: 13; DNA: TGTGCCAGCAGGTCCGACGGGAACACTGAAGCTTTCTTT; CDR3: CASRSDGNTEAFF
D: NA; V: TRBV4-3; size: NA; J: TRBJ2-5; length: 13; DNA: TGCGCCAGCAGCCTCCTAATCCAAGAGACCCAGTACTTC; CDR3: CASSLLIQETQYF
D: NA; V: TRBV23-1; size: NA; J: TRBJ2-1; length: 14; DNA: TGCGCCAGCAGCAGGCAGCCTTGGTGGAATGAGCAGTTCTTC; CDR3: CASSRQPWWNEQFF
D: TRBD1; V: TRBV7-3; size: NA; J: TRBJ1-2; length: 12; DNA: TGTGCCAGCTCAGGGGGCGCCTATGGCTACACCTTC; CDR3: CASSGGAYGYTF
D: TRBD1; V: TRBV7-2; size: NA; J: TRBJ1-1; length: 18; DNA: TGTGCCAGCAGCTTAGAGCATCCAGGGGGAGCTTTGAACACTGAAGCTTTCTTT; CDR3: CASSLEHPGGALNTEAFF
D: TRBD2; V: TRBV11-2; size: NA; J: TRBJ2-3; length: 16; DNA: TGTGCCAGCAGCCTTAGCGGGGGTTCCCCCACAGATACGCAGTATTTT; CDR3: CASSLSGGSPTDTQYF
D: NA; V: TRBV5-5; size: few; J: TRBJ1-1; length: 15; DNA: TGTGCCAGCAGCAGGACCTGGCAGCTTAACACTGAAGCTTTCTTT; CDR3: CASSRTWQLNTEAFF
D: TRBD1; V: TRBV7-2; size: few; J: TRBJ2-7; length: 14; DNA: TGTGCCAGCAGCCTAAGACAGGGGCTCTACGAGCAGTACTTC; CDR3: CASSLRQGLYEQYF
D: NA; V: TRBV9; size: NA; J: TRBJ1-1; length: 17; DNA: TGTGCCAGCAGCGCCCGGGGATTGGGGCAAATGAACACTGAAGCTTTCTTT; CDR3: CASSARGLGQMNTEAFF
D: NA; V: TRBV2; size: NA; J: TRBJ2-7; length: 15; DNA: TGTGCCAGCAGTGGGAGGGATGGTTCAACCTACGAGCAGTACTTC; CDR3: CASSGRDGSTYEQYF
D: TRBD1; V: TRBV29-1; size: NA; J: TRBJ1-2; length: 15; DNA: TGCAGCGTTGGGACAGGGTCTACCTCCCCCTATGGCTACACCTTC; CDR3: CSVGTGSTSPYGYTF
D: NA; V: TRBV6-6; size: NA; J: TRBJ1-5; length: 14; DNA: TGTGCCAGCAGCCCCACAAATAGCAATCAGCCCCAGCATTTT; CDR3: CASSPTNSNQPQHF
D: NA; V: TRBV28; size: NA; J: TRBJ1-6; length: 15; DNA: TGTGCCAGCAGTGGGACGGGTGGGGATAATTCACCCCTCCACTTT; CDR3: CASSGTGGDNSPLHF
D: NA; V: TRBV7-2; size: NA; J: TRBJ2-7; length: 13; DNA: TGTGCCAGCAGCTTTGGCAGGGCCTACGAGCAGTACTTC; CDR3: CASSFGRAYEQYF
D: NA; V: TRBV11-2; size: NA; J: TRBJ2-2; length: 13; DNA: TGTGCCAGCAGCTTATTAGAGATCGGGGAGCTGTTTTTT; CDR3: CASSLLEIGELFF
D: NA; V: TRBV9; size: NA; J: TRBJ2-7; length: 13; DNA: TGTGCCAGCAGCGTAGGGGCAGACTACGAGCAGTACTTC; CDR3: CASSVGADYEQYF
D: NA; V: TRBV30; size: NA; J: TRBJ2-3; length: 18; DNA: TGTGCCTGGAGTGTACGAGGAGCTCACAGGGCGGCTACAGATACGCAGTATTTT; CDR3: CAWSVRGAHRAATDTQYF
D: NA; V: TRBV30; size: NA; J: TRBJ1-5; length: 17; DNA: TGTGCCTGGAGTCTACCTAAAGGACACCTTGGAAATCAGCCCCAGCATTTT; CDR3: CAWSLPKGHLGNQPQHF
D: TRBD2; V: TRBV9; size: NA; J: TRBJ2-5; length: 14; DNA: TGTGCCAGCAGCGTAACCACTAGCGGTGAGACCCAGTACTTC; CDR3: CASSVTTSGETQYF
D: NA; V: TRBV6-5; size: NA; J: TRBJ2-3; length: 13; DNA: TGTGCCAGCAGTTACAGGGAACTGGATACGCAGTATTTT; CDR3: CASSYRELDTQYF